This T cell receptor beta chain was identified in a study of blood T cell repertoires in COVID-19. On the study more broadly: The cDNA or gDNA used as material had been derived from T cells, B-cell-depleted T cells, or PBMCs.

Germline CDR1 is LNHDA and CDR2 is SQIVND (reference sequence). Trimming shortened V by 0 bases and J by 6 bases, and 9 bases separated the two germline ends. This CDR3 region has 13 residues. As handled by the study authors: Quantification of nucleated cells was approximated via reference gene primer amplification. Assay used: immunoSEQ multiplex PCR; TCRdb lists only in-frame clones, some missing. V, J and clone size are those of that table, while D and trimming were read from the DNA. The sample lists about 270,000 clones, more than 80% seen once, with approximately 4% in the top ten. The study recruited people aged about 18 to 89 years across approximately 23 US areas. Clinical history as reported by participants underpinned cohort assignment.

The chain couples TRBV19 to TRBJ2-7; tentative D call: TRBD1 (5 bases). This sequence was found in a woman in her 30s with acute COVID-19. The specimen was PBMCs or T cells enriched from blood (not recorded which). The CDR3 DNA sequence: TGTGCCAGTAGTATAGACCAGGGATCCGAGCAGTACTTC. This sequence encodes CASSIDQGSEQYF.